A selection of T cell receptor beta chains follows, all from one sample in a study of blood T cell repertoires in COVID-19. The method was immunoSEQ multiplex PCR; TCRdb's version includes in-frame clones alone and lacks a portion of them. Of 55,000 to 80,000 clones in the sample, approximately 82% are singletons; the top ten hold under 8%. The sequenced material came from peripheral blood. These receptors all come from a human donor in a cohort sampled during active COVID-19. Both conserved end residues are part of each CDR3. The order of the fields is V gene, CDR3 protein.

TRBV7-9,CASSLFIGPRDF
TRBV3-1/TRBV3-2,CASSQSLDRAGNEKLFF
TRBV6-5,CASSYSGQGYNSPLHF
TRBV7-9,CASSLVGGRGFNSPLHF
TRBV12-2,CASRLPPDTQYF
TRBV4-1,CASSQDLRANYGYTF
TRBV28,CAGRGAWGYTF
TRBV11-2,CASSQERGDYNEQFF
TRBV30,CAWRQPSGNTIYF
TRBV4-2,CASSQADRDFNQPQHF
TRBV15,CATSRDFSYEQYF
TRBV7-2,CASSHVGGYEQYF
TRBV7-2,CASSLVAVRVGYGYTF
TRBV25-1,CASSELDTQYF
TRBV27,CASSLFPNPASPYEQYF
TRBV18,CASSLNTGGSETQYF
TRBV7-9,CASSRRDIPNYGYTF
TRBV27,CASSSRENQPQHF
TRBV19,CASRRLAGGLEDQYF
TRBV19,CASREDRGGTEAFF
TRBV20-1,CSASYGATNEKLFF
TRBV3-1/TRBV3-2,CASSQVAGTGEYGYTF
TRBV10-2,CASKRGAHDTDTQYF
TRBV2,CASSEGDRGEYEQYF
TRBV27,CASSGGTSGRYEQFF
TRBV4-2,CASSPGGRTGELFF
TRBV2,CASSVSRTEKLFF
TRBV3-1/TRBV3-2,CASSHRNTGELFF
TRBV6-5,CASSRDRGGSPLHF
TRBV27,CASSFSSETYEQYF
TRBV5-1,CASAEGANQPQHF
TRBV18,CASSPLQATDTQYF
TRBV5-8,CASSWTGKGYGYTF
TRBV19,CASSQGRTRNTEAFF